These T cell receptor beta chains were read from a single sample in a study of blood T cell repertoires in COVID-19. TCRdb's table, derived via immunoSEQ multiplex PCR, lists solely in-frame clones and lacks some. The sample contains about 190,000 clones, around 89% of which appear only once. Sequencing was done on a sample of peripheral blood. These receptors all stem from a man over 45 with acute or convalescent COVID-19. The CDR3 runs from the conserved cysteine through the conserved F or W. Fields, in order: V gene, J gene, CDR3 protein.

TRBV3-1/TRBV3-2,TRBJ2-2,CASSRGERLAGRYTNTGELFF
TRBV27,TRBJ1-6,CASSLSPGAVPPNSPLHF
TRBV5-1,TRBJ2-2,CASSLRLAGAGELFF
TRBV9,TRBJ2-1,CASSVVAGARYNEQFF
TRBV3-1/TRBV3-2,TRBJ2-5,CASSPLAGGEETQYF
TRBV3-1/TRBV3-2,TRBJ2-3,CASSLGFTSTDTQYF
TRBV4-1,TRBJ1-2,CASSQDPTDYGYTF
TRBV5-4,TRBJ2-7,CASSLVGRAGVGEQYF
TRBV2,TRBJ2-3,CASPQGLAGRPDTQYF
TRBV7-3,TRBJ2-1,CASSSATHNEQFF
TRBV5-1,TRBJ2-7,CASSGKTGGAGSYEQYF
TRBV10-3,TRBJ2-7,CAASQGEDEQYF
TRBV18,TRBJ1-6,CASSPQDSTNSPLHF
TRBV27,TRBJ2-2,CASSLWGRTGGNTGELFF
TRBV12-3/TRBV12-4,TRBJ2-7,CASSLDYPYEQYF
TRBV6-5,TRBJ1-5,CASRISGSINQPQHF
TRBV27,TRBJ2-1,CASSAPGTGVGNEQFF
TRBV18,TRBJ2-2,CASSPLQGSTGELFF
TRBV7-9,TRBJ2-7,CASRSGGGDHEQYF
TRBV25-1,TRBJ2-5,CASSEFRDFPPETQYF
TRBV18,TRBJ1-1,CASSPQAPGQGPEAFF